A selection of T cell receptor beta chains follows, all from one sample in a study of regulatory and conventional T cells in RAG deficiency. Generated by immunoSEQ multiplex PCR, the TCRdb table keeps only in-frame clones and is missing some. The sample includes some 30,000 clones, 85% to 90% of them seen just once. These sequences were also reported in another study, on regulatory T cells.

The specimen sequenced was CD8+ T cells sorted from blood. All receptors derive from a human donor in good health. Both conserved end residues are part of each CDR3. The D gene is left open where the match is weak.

CDR3 protein: CASSESRGTEAFF; V gene: TRBV6-1; D gene: -; CDR3 length: 13
CDR3 protein: CASSTPEEDTQYF; V gene: TRBV28; D gene: -; CDR3 length: 13
CDR3 protein: CASASGSNTGELFF; V gene: TRBV25-1; D gene: -; CDR3 length: 14
CDR3 protein: CASSSPSPANTGELFF; V gene: TRBV7-9; D gene: -; CDR3 length: 16
CDR3 protein: CASSQQGSYEQYF; V gene: TRBV25-1; D gene: -; CDR3 length: 13
CDR3 protein: CASSLQGSMSYNEQFF; V gene: TRBV5-1; D gene: -; CDR3 length: 16
CDR3 protein: CASSLKGGADYNEQFF; V gene: TRBV27; D gene: -; CDR3 length: 16
CDR3 protein: CASSSNSYEQYF; V gene: TRBV7-9; D gene: -; CDR3 length: 12
CDR3 protein: CASSPELGKYGTQYF; V gene: TRBV7-8; D gene: -; CDR3 length: 15
CDR3 protein: CASSLADISTPGFAFF; V gene: TRBV7-2; D gene: -; CDR3 length: 16
CDR3 protein: CASSSPGTQNEQFF; V gene: TRBV9; D gene: -; CDR3 length: 14
CDR3 protein: CASSSGQDPYNEQFF; V gene: TRBV7-3; D gene: -; CDR3 length: 15
CDR3 protein: CASSHPTYRYEQFF; V gene: TRBV14; D gene: -; CDR3 length: 14
CDR3 protein: CASSGETQYF; V gene: TRBV25-1; D gene: -; CDR3 length: 10
CDR3 protein: CASSYSTNYEQYF; V gene: TRBV6-5; D gene: -; CDR3 length: 13
CDR3 protein: CASSPGLAGGLPGELFF; V gene: TRBV7-3; D gene: TRBD2; CDR3 length: 17
CDR3 protein: CASSFILNTEAFF; V gene: TRBV27; D gene: -; CDR3 length: 13
CDR3 protein: CASSPGDSGYGYTF; V gene: TRBV28; D gene: TRBD1; CDR3 length: 14
CDR3 protein: CASSSSGQGHYGYTF; V gene: TRBV27; D gene: TRBD1; CDR3 length: 15
CDR3 protein: CASSEWDGNYEQYF; V gene: TRBV7-2; D gene: -; CDR3 length: 14